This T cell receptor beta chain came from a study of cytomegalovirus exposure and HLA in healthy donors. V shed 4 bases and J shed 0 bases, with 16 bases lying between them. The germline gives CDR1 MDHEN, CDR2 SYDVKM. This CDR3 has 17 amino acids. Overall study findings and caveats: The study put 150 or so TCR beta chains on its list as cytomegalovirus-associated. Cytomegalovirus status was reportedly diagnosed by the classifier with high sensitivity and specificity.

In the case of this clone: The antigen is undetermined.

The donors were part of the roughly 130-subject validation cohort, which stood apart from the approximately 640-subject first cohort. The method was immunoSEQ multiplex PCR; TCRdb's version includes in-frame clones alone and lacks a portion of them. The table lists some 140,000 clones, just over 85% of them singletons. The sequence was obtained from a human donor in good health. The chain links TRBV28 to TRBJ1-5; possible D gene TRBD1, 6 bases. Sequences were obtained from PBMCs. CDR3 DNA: TGTGCCAGCAGTTCGGTTAGGGGGATGGATAGCAATCAGCCCCAGCATTTT. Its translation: CASSSVRGMDSNQPQHF.